The 26 T cell receptor beta chains below come from one sample, sequenced in a study of T cells in localized non-small cell lung cancer. Measured with immunoSEQ multiplex PCR; TCRdb has only the in-frame clones, and not every one. The sample shows about 1,300 clones, 25% of them seen only once. This sample comprised normal lung tissue next to the tumor, obtained before any cancer treatment. These receptor sequences come from a male donor older than 55 with stage I lung adenocarcinoma.

The chain couples TRBV10-2 to TRBJ2-7, with 7 bases identical to TRBD1. Germline V gives CDR1 WSHSY, CDR2 SAAADI. The CDR3 runs to 14 residues. Trimming at V came to 2 bases and at J to 3 bases, leaving 4 bases not matched to a gene. The CDR3 here is CASSERDSYYEQYF. The CDR3 nucleotides are TGCGCCAGCAGTGAGAGGGACAGTTACTACGAGCAGTACTTC.

There are a few counts of this clone. The gene calls are TRBV11-3 and TRBJ1-1; 7 bases are a match to TRBD1. The CDR3 extends over 14 amino acids. Trimming at V came to 6 bases and at J to 4 bases, leaving 8 bases not matched to a gene. The V gene's germline CDR1 is SGHNT and CDR2 YENEEA. The CDR3 loop reads CASRGRGQFTEAFF. As DNA, the CDR3 is TGTGCCAGCAGAGGGAGGGGACAGTTCACTGAAGCTTTCTTT.

In its sample, this clone was seen a few times. The chain recombines TRBV4-1 with TRBJ2-7, with TRBD2 matching over 14 bases. CDR1 MGHRA and CDR2 YSYEKL come from the germline V gene. The CDR3 runs to 18 residues. The trim removed 0 bases at V and 3 bases at J, leaving 7 bases unmatched. CDR3 amino acids: CASSQDRGLAGANYEQYF. The CDR3 DNA reads as TGCGCCAGCAGCCAAGACCGGGGACTAGCGGGGGCCAACTACGAGCAGTACTTC.

The chain joins TRBV11-3 to TRBJ2-2; 7 bases fit TRBD2. The germline V gene encodes CDR1 SGHNT and CDR2 YENEEA. Losses at the gene ends were 7 bases for V and 4 bases for J; bases not matched to a gene: 9. The CDR3 loop spans 15 amino acids. The CDR3 reads CASTPGEGITGELFF. As DNA, the CDR3 is TGTGCCAGCACTCCTGGGGAGGGGATCACCGGGGAGCTGTTTTTT.

The V and J genes are TRBV2 and TRBJ2-3, with D perhaps assigned TRBD1 or TRBD2 (5 bases each). With 3 bases removed from V and 4 bases from J, the gap between germline ends came to 11 bases. Germline V gene sequence: CDR1 SNHLY, CDR2 FYNNEI. CDR3 length: 14 amino acids. DNA for the CDR3: TGTGCCAGCAGTGAGGGGGTTTTGCCAGATACGCAGTATTTT. This translates into CASSEGVLPDTQYF. Supplemented by reference TRBV2 and TRBJ2-3, the full variable domain reads EPEVTQTPSHQVTQMGQEVILRCVPISNHLYFYWYRQILGQKVEFLVSFYNNEISEKSEIFDDQFSVERPDGSNFTLKIRSTKLEDSAMYFCASSEGVLPDTQYFGPGTRLTVL.

This clone has only a few counts. The chain is built from TRBV11-3 and TRBJ1-5; TRBD1 agrees at 7 bases. Losses at the gene ends were 4 bases for V and 4 bases for J; bases not matched to a gene: 7. CDR1 is SGHNT, CDR2 YENEEA, per germline. CDR3 size: 15 residues. CDR3 nucleotides: TGTGCCAGCAGCTCTCCCGGGACAGTAAATCAGCCCCAGCATTTT. It codes for CASSSPGTVNQPQHF.

This clone was seen a few times. The chain uses TRBV6-8 and TRBJ2-1; either TRBD1 or TRBD2 may fit D (6 bases each). Germline assignment: CDR1 MNHGY and CDR2 SAAAGT. With 6 bases removed from V and 6 bases from J, the gap between germline ends came to 15 bases. The CDR3 totals 14 residues. The CDR3 DNA follows: TGTGCCAGCAGAGGGGGGACGACAGGCAATGAGCAGTTCTTC. Translating gives CASRGGTTGNEQFF.

V usage is TRBV28 and J usage is TRBJ2-3; 7 bases match TRBD1. Germline trimming cut 5 bases from V and 6 bases from J; bases unmatched to any gene: 8. Per germline, CDR1 MDHEN and CDR2 SYDVKM. This CDR3 region has 14 residues. CDR3 nucleotide sequence: TGTGCCAGCAGTCCGGGGACAGCCTGGGATACGCAGTATTTT. This gives the protein CASSPGTAWDTQYF.

This chain connects TRBV11-3 to TRBJ2-3; the match to TRBD1 covers 9 bases. This CDR3 spans 14 amino acids. Germline assignment: CDR1 SGHNT and CDR2 YENEEA. V lost 5 bases, J lost 9 bases, and 9 bases stayed unmatched. Here the CDR3 reads CASSTRTGDATQYF. CDR3 in DNA: TGTGCCAGCAGCACCCGGACAGGGGATGCGACGCAGTATTTT.

This clone has more than one count but fewer than ten. J is TRBJ2-5 and V is TRBV18; a possible D gene is TRBD1 (6 bases). CDR3 length equals 17 residues. V lost 2 bases, J lost 4 bases, and 20 bases lay in between. Germline CDR1 reads KGHSH; CDR2 reads LQKENI. CDR3 in amino acids: CASSPEGQIRGLETQYF. CDR3 in DNA: TGTGCCAGCTCACCAGAAGGACAGATCAGAGGGCTAGAGACCCAGTACTTC. Supplemented by reference TRBV18 and TRBJ2-5, the full variable domain reads NAGVMQNPRHLVRRRGQEARLRCSPMKGHSHVYWYRQLPEEGLKFMVYLQKENIIDESGMPKERFSAEFPKEGPSILRIQQVVRGDSAAYFCASSPEGQIRGLETQYFGPGTRLLVL.

V usage is TRBV30 and J usage is TRBJ2-7; D is undetermined. CDR3 length equals 12 residues. The germline gives CDR1 GTSNPN, CDR2 SVGIG (reference sequence). Trimming cost V 3 bases and J 4 bases, with 10 bases left between them. The CDR3, as DNA: TGTGCCTGGAGGGGCTTGGGATACGAGCAGTACTTC. It encodes CAWRGLGYEQYF.

This clone was detected only a few times. This chain connects TRBV10-3 to TRBJ2-3; TRBD1 might be the D (5 bases). This CDR3 comprises 14 residues. Germline CDR1 reads ENHRY; CDR2 reads SYGVKD. Trimming cost V 10 bases and J 4 bases, with 18 bases left between them. In nucleotides, the CDR3 is TGTGCCACCTCCGGCCAGCAGGGTCCAGATACGCAGTATTTT. Encoded protein: CATSGQQGPDTQYF.

V is TRBV6-8 and J is TRBJ2-7; D not certain. The CDR3 spans 14 residues. The germline V gene encodes CDR1 MNHGY and CDR2 SAAAGT. The V gene lost 7 bases and the J gene lost 6 bases, with 19 bases spanning the gap. The CDR3 nucleotides are TGTGCCAGCATAACCCCCTCCGGCAATCGCGAGCAGTACTTC. Its translation is CASITPSGNREQYF.

This clone was counted a single time. The chain combines TRBV15 with TRBJ1-5, with 7 bases identical to TRBD1. Looked up from germline, CDR1 is LNHNV and CDR2 is YYDKDF (reference sequence). The CDR3 loop spans 17 amino acids. The junction had 7 bases not matched to a gene; V was cut back by 1 base and J by 1 base. In nucleotides, the CDR3 is TGTGCCACCAGCAGAGCCTCCGGGACAGCGAGCAATCAGCCCCAGCATTTT. It yields the protein CATSRASGTASNQPQHF. Combining the CDR3 with reference TRBV15 and TRBJ1-5 gives the whole variable domain DAMVIQNPRYQVTQFGKPVTLSCSQTLNHNVMYWYQQKSSQAPKLLFHYYDKDFNNEADTPDNFQSRRPNTSFCFLDIRSPGLGDTAMYLCATSRASGTASNQPQHFGDGTRLSIL.

This clone was seen a handful of times. The CDR3, as DNA: TGCGCCAGCAGCTTGCTTGAGGGGGGCTATGGCTACACCTTC. Residues: CASSLLEGGYGYTF. The chain recombines TRBV5-1 with TRBJ1-2, with D maybe TRBD1 (6 bases). This CDR3 spans 14 amino acids. CDR1 is SGHRS and CDR2 is YFSETQ in the germline V gene. The V gene lost 1 base and the J gene lost 4 bases, with 11 bases spanning the gap.

The V call is TRBV6-8, the J call TRBJ2-7, with unresolved D. This CDR3 comprises 15 residues. Germline loops: CDR1 MNHGY, CDR2 SAAAGT. V gave up 4 bases and J gave up 1 base, with 14 bases separating them. Here the CDR3 DNA reads TGTGCCAGCAGTTCCCCCCCGTCCGGTTCCTACGAGCAGTACTTC. It codes for CASSSPPSGSYEQYF.

The chain uses TRBV9 and TRBJ2-5; D is uncertain. CDR1 and CDR2 (germline): SGDLS, YYNGEE. V was shortened by 3 bases and J by 2 bases, with 8 bases between the two germline ends. CDR3 length equals 13 residues. CDR3 sequence reads: CASSAQPQETQYF. CDR3 nucleotides: TGTGCCAGCAGCGCACAACCGCAAGAGACCCAGTACTTC.

J is TRBJ2-7 and V is TRBV10-2; 8 nucleotides agree with TRBD2. The CDR3 spans 15 residues. CDR1 WSHSY and CDR2 SAAADI come from the germline V gene. V was pared by 3 bases and J by 1 base, with 5 bases of the junction left unmatched. As DNA, the CDR3 is TGCGCCAGCAGTGACTTCGCGGGGGGATCCTACGAGCAGTACTTC. Encoded protein: CASSDFAGGSYEQYF.

The J gene is TRBJ2-1, the V gene TRBV18; 10 bases line up with TRBD2. Unmatched junction bases numbered 7, after V lost 0 bases and J lost 8 bases. Germline CDR1 KGHSH, CDR2 LQKENI. The CDR3 is made up of 16 amino acids. For the CDR3, the DNA is TGTGCCAGCTCACCACCGACTAGCGGGTTTAGGGATGAGCAGTTCTTC. Residues: CASSPPTSGFRDEQFF. Filled out from reference TRBV18 and TRBJ2-1, the complete variable domain reads NAGVMQNPRHLVRRRGQEARLRCSPMKGHSHVYWYRQLPEEGLKFMVYLQKENIIDESGMPKERFSAEFPKEGPSILRIQQVVRGDSAAYFCASSPPTSGFRDEQFFGPGTRLTVL.

The rearrangement joins TRBV28 to TRBJ2-1; D may be TRBD2 (7 bases). V dropped 5 bases and J dropped 1 base, with 15 bases sitting between them. Germline V gene sequence: CDR1 MDHEN, CDR2 SYDVKM. The CDR3 spans 16 residues. The CDR3 nucleotides read TGTGCCAGCAGTGACTCAGGGAGGGGGTCCTACAATGAGCAGTTCTTC. This sequence encodes CASSDSGRGSYNEQFF.

This clone was counted between two and nine times. The rearrangement joins TRBV1 to TRBJ2-3; TRBD2 reflects the table's D call only, with no check against the DNA. TRBV1 is annotated as a pseudogene. CDR3 length: 15 residues. The DNA of the CDR3 is TGCGCCAGCAGCCCTACCGCCGAGAACACAGATACGCAGTATTTT. Residues: CASSPTAENTDTQYF.

The genes are TRBV4-1 and TRBJ2-3, with 9 bases lining up with TRBD2. After removal of 0 bases from V and 9 bases from J, the junction contained 13 bases not matched to a gene. This CDR3 is 17 amino acids long. Germline V gene sequence: CDR1 MGHRA, CDR2 YSYEKL. The CDR3: CASSQEWASGARRTQYF. CDR3 in DNA: TGCGCCAGCAGCCAAGAATGGGCTAGCGGGGCCCGACGAACGCAGTATTTT.

This clone was seen more than once but under ten times. This sequence joins TRBV6-8 and TRBJ2-3, with D possibly TRBD2 on 7 matching bases. Trimming took 4 bases from V and 4 from J, leaving 12 bases between them. This CDR3 is 14 amino acids long. The V gene's germline CDR1 is MNHGY and CDR2 SAAAGT. The CDR3 nucleotides are TGTGCCAGCAGTTGGTCGGGGGGCCCAGATACGCAGTATTTT. Amino acid sequence: CASSWSGGPDTQYF.

There are a few counts of this clone. This chain links TRBV11-3 with TRBJ1-1; no clear D gene. Trimming shortened V by 5 bases and J by 4 bases, and 14 bases separated the two germline ends. This CDR3 is built from 14 residues. Germline CDR1 is SGHNT and CDR2 is YENEEA. Here the CDR3 reads CASSASPAGTEAFF. CDR3 nucleotide sequence: TGTGCCAGCAGCGCCAGTCCAGCGGGCACTGAAGCTTTCTTT.

This clone is judged medium-sized (0.01 to 0.1%). The J gene is TRBJ1-4, the V gene TRBV11-3; D may be TRBD1 (6 bases). V was pared by 2 bases and J by 8 bases, with 12 bases between. CDR1 is SGHNT, CDR2 YENEEA, per germline. The CDR3 totals 14 residues. Here the CDR3 DNA reads TGTGCCAGCAGCTTAAGAGGGGGAGGCGAAAAACTGTTTTTT. It is translated as CASSLRGGGEKLFF.

This clone was counted a few times. V usage is TRBV11-3 and J usage is TRBJ1-6; D call uncertain. This CDR3 contains 15 residues. Germline CDR1 SGHNT, CDR2 YENEEA. Trimming pared 1 base from V and 10 bases from J, leaving 14 bases between. The CDR3 protein is CASSLGSRSGSPLHF. DNA of the CDR3: TGTGCCAGCAGCTTAGGGAGCAGGTCTGGATCACCCCTCCACTTT.